These T cell receptor beta chains were read from a single sample in a study of CD8 T cells in cerebrospinal fluid in Alzheimer's disease. TCRdb re-called the 10x single-cell sequencing reads, yielding one record per CDR3 amino acid sequence without DNA. This sample's clone table lists 510 or so distinct CDR3 sequences. Sequencing used cerebrospinal fluid. The receptors here all came from a human donor with Parkinson's disease. The CDR3 runs from the conserved cysteine through the conserved F or W. The listing skips clone size in some rows; elsewhere it reads once, few, many or a size class.

clone_size j_call v_call cdr3_aa
medium-sized TRBJ2-7 TRBV2 CASSRDFRNEQYF
medium-sized TRBJ1-5 TRBV6-5 CASSYLGNQPQHF
medium-sized TRBJ2-7 TRBV28 CASSFVGGAYREYF
hyperexpanded TRBJ2-5 TRBV20-1 CSARDEGHQETQYF
medium-sized TRBJ2-3 TRBV14 CASSWGLAGPDTQYF
NA TRBJ1-2 TRBV5-6 CASCVWTGGNYGYTF
NA TRBJ1-4 TRBV19 CASTGTTNEKLFF
NA TRBJ1-2 TRBV19 CASSPGQYYGYTF
medium-sized TRBJ1-2 TRBV6-5 CASRSDRVYGYTF
medium-sized TRBJ2-2 TRBV6-5 CASSQQGTGELFF
medium-sized TRBJ1-6 TRBV30 CAWNPTGDSPLHF
medium-sized TRBJ2-7 TRBV12-3/TRBV12-4 CASTPPGQGRNEQYF
NA TRBJ2-7 TRBV11-2 CASGGAIGYEQYF
medium-sized TRBJ1-3 TRBV28 CASSLSTGGAYGNTIYF
NA TRBJ2-1 TRBV4-2 CASSQDGSGGAVPIEQFF
medium-sized TRBJ1-4 TRBV15 CATSRAAQAGEKLFF
NA TRBJ1-1 TRBV18 CASSSRAENTEAFF
large TRBJ1-3 TRBV18 CASSPVDSASGNTIYF
NA TRBJ2-3 TRBV6-5 CASSYVRVGQGRGDTQYF
medium-sized TRBJ2-3 TRBV4-1 CASSQAPGLADVSTDTQYF
NA TRBJ2-1 TRBV5-1 CASSSGEGGPYNEQFF
medium-sized TRBJ2-1 TRBV15 CATRLGGLANEQFF